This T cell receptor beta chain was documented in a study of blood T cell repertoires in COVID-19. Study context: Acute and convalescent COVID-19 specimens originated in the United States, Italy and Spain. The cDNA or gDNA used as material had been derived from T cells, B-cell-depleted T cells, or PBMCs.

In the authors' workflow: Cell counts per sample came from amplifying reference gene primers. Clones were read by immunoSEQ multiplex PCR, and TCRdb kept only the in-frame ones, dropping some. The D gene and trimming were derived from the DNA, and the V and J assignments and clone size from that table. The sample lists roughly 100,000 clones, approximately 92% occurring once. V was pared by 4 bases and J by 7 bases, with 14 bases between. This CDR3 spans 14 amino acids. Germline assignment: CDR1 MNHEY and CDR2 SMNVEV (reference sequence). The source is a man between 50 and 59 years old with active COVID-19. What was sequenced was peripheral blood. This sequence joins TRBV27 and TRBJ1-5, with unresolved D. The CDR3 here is CASSSSLERQPQHF. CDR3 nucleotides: TGTGCCAGCAGTTCCTCACTTGAGAGGCAGCCCCAGCATTTT.